The entry below gives a single T cell receptor beta chain sequence along with its context. Its target is not known. Alongside a J-beta primer mix, a sample-barcoded 5' primer served in a second PCR lasting roughly 7 to 11 cycles. Each TCR beta cDNA got a 12-nucleotide random molecular identifier. TCRdb itself ran the 5' RACE reads through MiXCR, one entry per CDR3 protein. The data contain about 970,000 distinct CDR3 sequences, roughly 51% of them singletons. The sample comes from a study of blood T cells in healthy people across ages. The study, taken as a whole, reports: Getting older went along with TCR beta diversity per million T cells dropping roughly linearly. In these data, TCR beta diversity tracked strongly with naive T cell percentage. Estimated diversity, derived from one million T cells, was regarded as an underestimate.

Germline CDR1 is SGDLS and CDR2 is YYNGEE. This CDR3 has 15 residues. Deletions cut 2 bases from V and 5 bases from J, with 15 bases between. The chain is built from TRBV9 and TRBJ2-3; possibly TRBD2 for D (6 bases). The sample taken for sequencing was blood. The TCR was taken from a woman aged 55-70 years in good health. The CDR3 sequence: CASSVQGLWGDTQYF. CDR3 nucleotide sequence: TGTGCCAGCAGCGTTCAGGGACTCTGGGGAGATACGCAGTATTTT.